The 18 T cell receptor beta chains below come from one sample, sequenced in a study of T cell responses to AZD1222 COVID-19 vaccine. Clones were read by immunoSEQ multiplex PCR, and TCRdb kept only the in-frame ones, dropping some. There are roughly 200,000 clones in the sample; approximately 90% occur only once, and 1.7% lies in the top ten. Sequences were derived from peripheral blood, sampled 28 days after the second AZD1222 dose. These receptors were taken from an adult who received the AZD1222 COVID-19 vaccine.

Only a few counts were recorded for this clone. The chain couples TRBV10-1 to TRBJ2-7; possibly TRBD2 for D (6 bases). The germline V and J ends were trimmed by 3 bases and 5 bases, with 14 bases remaining between them. This CDR3 comprises 14 residues. The V gene's germline CDR1 is WNHNN and CDR2 SYGVQD (reference sequence). The CDR3, as DNA: TGCGCCAGCAGTGAAGGTGGTCGCGGGGACGAGCAGTACTTC. Amino acid sequence: CASSEGGRGDEQYF.

V is TRBV10-1 and J is TRBJ2-3; 12 bases map to TRBD2. Germline-derived CDR1 and CDR2 are WNHNN and SYGVQD (reference sequence). J was trimmed by 4 bases and V by 4 bases; bases with no gene match: 3. This CDR3 spans 15 amino acids. In nucleotides, the CDR3 is TGCGCCAGCAGTGTGACTAGCGGGAGCGCAGATACGCAGTATTTT. Translated: CASSVTSGSADTQYF.

This chain links TRBV7-3 with TRBJ2-3; D not resolved. Germline V CDR1 and CDR2: SGHTA, FQGTGA. V was clipped by 4 bases and J by 2 bases, with 10 bases between them. The CDR3 covers 14 residues. The CDR3 nucleotides are TGTGCCAGCAGCTCAGATGCGGCCACAGATACGCAGTATTTT. It encodes CASSSDAATDTQYF.

This chain joins TRBV5-1 and TRBJ2-4; a possible D gene is TRBD2 (5 bases). The CDR3 extends over 23 amino acids. Trimming stripped 0 bases from V and 1 base from J, with 32 bases between. In germline, CDR1 is SGHRS, CDR2 YFSETQ. CDR3 loop: CASSLGSDLPSSSLALAKNIQYF. CDR3 DNA sequence: TGCGCCAGCAGCTTGGGGTCAGACTTACCGAGTTCTAGCCTTGCTCTCGCCAAAAACATTCAGTACTTC.

The J gene is TRBJ1-1, the V gene TRBV15; D might be TRBD1 (5 bases). The CDR3 contains 16 residues. V lost 2 bases to trimming and J lost 1 base, with 14 bases between them. From germline, CDR1 is LNHNV and CDR2 YYDKDF (reference sequence). The CDR3 DNA follows: TGTGCCACCAGCAGACCTCTCCTGAGGGGGAACACTGAAGCTTTCTTT. It translates to CATSRPLLRGNTEAFF.

The chain has TRBV4-1 and TRBJ1-5; D is perhaps TRBD1 (5 bases). This CDR3 is 14 amino acids long. The germline V gene has CDR1 MGHRA and CDR2 YSYEKL. Trimming left V 3 bases short and J 1 base short, with 7 bases between. As DNA, the CDR3 is TGCGCCAGCAGCCAGCCAGGGAGCAATCAGCCCCAGCATTTT. As protein: CASSQPGSNQPQHF.

The chain combines TRBV15 with TRBJ2-1, with TRBD2 matching 8 bases. Unmatched junction bases numbered 19, after V lost 3 bases and J lost 12 bases. CDR1 and CDR2 from the germline V gene are LNHNV and YYDKDF (reference sequence). The CDR3 sequence is 17 residues long. CDR3 residues: CATSRRGAPSGNMRQFF. CDR3 coding DNA: TGTGCCACCAGCAGGCGGGGGGCCCCCTCGGGCAATATGAGGCAGTTCTTC.

CDR3 in amino acids: CASRGDFSGGYTF. CDR3 in DNA: TGTGCCAGCAGGGGGGATTTTTCAGGGGGCTACACCTTC. J is TRBJ1-2 and V is TRBV6-5; D is possibly TRBD1 (5 bases). Germline CDR1 and CDR2: MNHEY and SVGAGI. The CDR3 covers 13 residues. The V end was cut by 6 bases, the J end by 8 bases, with 16 bases between.

The V and J genes are TRBV5-5 and TRBJ2-3; D may be TRBD1 or TRBD2 (6 bases each). Germline-derived CDR1 and CDR2 are SGHKS and YYEKEE (reference sequence). V lost 0 bases and J 2 bases, leaving 10 bases between the germline ends. CDR3 length equals 15 residues. The CDR3 is CASSLGWGATDTQYF. The CDR3, as DNA: TGTGCCAGCAGCTTGGGGTGGGGGGCCACAGATACGCAGTATTTT.

A few counts support this clone. The rearrangement uses TRBV7-8 and TRBJ2-7, with 15 nucleotides matching TRBD2. With 3 bases clipped from V and 4 bases from J, the junction kept 10 bases outside the gene matches. CDR3 length: 18 residues. Germline CDR1 reads SGHVS; CDR2 reads FQNEAQ. The CDR3 DNA follows: TGTGCCAGCAGCTTCTCCGGACTAGCGGGAGGGCCCGGGTACGAGCAGTACTTC. Its translation: CASSFSGLAGGPGYEQYF. The full variable domain, completed using reference TRBV7-8 and TRBJ2-7, is GAGVSQSPRYKVAKRGQDVALRCDPISGHVSLFWYQQALGQGPEFLTYFQNEAQLDKSGLPSDRFFAERPEGSVSTLKIQRTQQEDSAVYLCASSFSGLAGGPGYEQYFGPGTRLTVT.

This chain connects TRBV7-3 to TRBJ2-1, with D possibly matching TRBD1 (6 bases). This CDR3 contains 15 residues. V was cut by 5 bases and J by 3 bases, with 14 bases left in between. Germline V CDR1 and CDR2: SGHTA, FQGTGA. CDR3 protein: CASSPTGSNYNEQFF. CDR3 in DNA: TGTGCCAGCAGCCCGACAGGAAGTAACTACAATGAGCAGTTCTTC.

Only one count was recorded for this clone. V and J are TRBV30 and TRBJ1-4; no clear D gene. Looked up from germline, CDR1 is GTSNPN and CDR2 is SVGIG (reference sequence). This CDR3 comprises 14 residues. Trimming cost V 0 bases and J 3 bases, with 8 bases left between them. CDR3 in DNA: TGTGCCTGGAGTGTCGGTGGTTCTAATGAAAAACTGTTTTTT. This encodes CAWSVGGSNEKLFF.

J is TRBJ2-5 and V is TRBV7-9, with TRBD1 identical over 9 bases. The length of the CDR3 is 15 residues. J was trimmed by 4 bases and V by 7 bases; bases with no gene match: 10. CDR1 is SEHNR and CDR2 is FQNEAQ in the germline V gene (reference sequence). The CDR3 DNA sequence: TGTGCCAGCACCGTGGGACAGGGCCCCATAGAGACCCAGTACTTC. This translates into CASTVGQGPIETQYF.

The chain uses TRBV11-2 and TRBJ2-7; TRBD2 matches at 10 bases. The germline V gene has CDR1 SGHAT and CDR2 FQNNGV. Trimming took 2 bases from V and 2 from J; bases not matched to a gene: 6. The CDR3 is made up of 16 amino acids. In DNA, the CDR3 is TGTGCCAGCAGCTTAAGTAAACTAGCGGGGCCCTACGAGCAGTACTTC. Translated: CASSLSKLAGPYEQYF.

Concerning this clone itself: At the DNA level, this CDR3 is encoded by other sequences in the same sample as well. This chain uses TRBV18 with TRBJ1-1; 7 nucleotides align to TRBD1. This CDR3 is built from 12 residues. CDR1 and CDR2 from the germline V gene are KGHSH and LQKENI. V shed 3 bases, J shed 8 bases, and the junction held 3 bases outside the gene matches. CDR3 amino acids: CASSPRQGEAFF. CDR3 in DNA: TGTGCCAGCTCACCTAGACAGGGAGAAGCTTTCTTT.

V usage is TRBV10-3 and J usage is TRBJ2-3; D is perhaps TRBD2 (6 bases). The CDR3 loop spans 17 amino acids. The V end was cut by 0 bases, the J end by 5 bases, with 18 bases between. Germline CDR1 reads ENHRY; CDR2 reads SYGVKD. The CDR3 DNA follows: TGTGCCATCAGTGAGTCGGGACTTATTCGGCCTATAGATACGCAGTATTTT. This translates into CAISESGLIRPIDTQYF.

On this clone: In the same sample, other DNA sequences code for this CDR3. This chain uses TRBV7-2 with TRBJ1-1; 7 positions agree with TRBD1. The CDR3 consists of 15 residues. Unmatched junction bases numbered 6, after V lost 1 base and J lost 4 bases. The germline gives CDR1 SGHTA, CDR2 FQGNSA. This CDR3 is CASSLVPGGPTEAFF. CDR3 DNA sequence: TGTGCCAGCAGCTTAGTCCCAGGGGGACCCACTGAAGCTTTCTTT. Looking up the rest from reference TRBV7-2 and TRBJ1-1 gives the full variable domain: GAGVSQSPSNKVTEKGKDVELRCDPISGHTALYWYRQSLGQGLEFLIYFQGNSAPDKSGLPSDRFSAERTGGSVSTLTIQRTQQEDSAVYLCASSLVPGGPTEAFFGQGTRLTVV.

V and J are TRBV5-1 and TRBJ1-2; perhaps TRBD1 as D (5 bases). This CDR3 has 13 residues. The V end was cut by 4 bases, the J end by 3 bases, with 10 bases between. Germline CDR1 reads SGHRS; CDR2 reads YFSETQ. Written as DNA, the CDR3 is TGCGCCAGCAGCAAGGACACCTACTATGGCTACACCTTC. Its translation is CASSKDTYYGYTF.